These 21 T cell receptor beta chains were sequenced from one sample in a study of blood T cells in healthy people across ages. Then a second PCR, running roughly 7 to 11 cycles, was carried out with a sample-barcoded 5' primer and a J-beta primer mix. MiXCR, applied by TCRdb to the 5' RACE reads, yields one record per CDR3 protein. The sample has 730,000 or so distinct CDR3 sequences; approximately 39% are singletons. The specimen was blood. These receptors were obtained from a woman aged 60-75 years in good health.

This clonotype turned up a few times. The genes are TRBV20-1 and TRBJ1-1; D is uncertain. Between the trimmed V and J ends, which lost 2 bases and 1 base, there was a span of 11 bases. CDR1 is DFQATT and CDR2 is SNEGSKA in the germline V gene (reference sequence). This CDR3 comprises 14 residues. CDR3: CSARTVLENTEAFF. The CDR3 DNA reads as TGCAGTGCTAGAACGGTCCTAGAGAACACTGAAGCTTTCTTT.

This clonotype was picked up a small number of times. The CDR3 spells CSAKEGTAYGYTF. The DNA of the CDR3 is TGCAGCGCCAAGGAGGGGACAGCTTATGGCTACACCTTC. The chain links TRBV29-1 to TRBJ1-2; 7 bases align to TRBD1. The CDR3 extends over 13 amino acids. The ends lost 7 bases at V and 5 bases at J; junction bases unmatched: 10. Germline lookup yields CDR1 SQVTM and CDR2 ANQGSEA.

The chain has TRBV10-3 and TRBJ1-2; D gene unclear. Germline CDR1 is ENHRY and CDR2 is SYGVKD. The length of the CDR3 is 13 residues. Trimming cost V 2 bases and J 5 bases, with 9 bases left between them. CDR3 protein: CAISEGVGYGYTF. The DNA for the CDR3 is TGTGCCATCAGTGAGGGAGTAGGGTATGGCTACACCTTC.

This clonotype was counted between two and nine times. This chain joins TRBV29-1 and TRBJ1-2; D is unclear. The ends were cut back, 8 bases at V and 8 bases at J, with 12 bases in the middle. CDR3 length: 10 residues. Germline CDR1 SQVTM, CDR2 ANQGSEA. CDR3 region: CSPGIRGYTF. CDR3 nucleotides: TGCAGCCCTGGAATCAGGGGCTACACCTTC.

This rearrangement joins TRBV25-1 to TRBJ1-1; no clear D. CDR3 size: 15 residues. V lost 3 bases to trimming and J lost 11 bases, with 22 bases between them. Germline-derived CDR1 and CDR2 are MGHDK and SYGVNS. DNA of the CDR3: TGTGCCAGCAGTGACATGGCAGTGGGCCCGCGCTGGGCTTTCTTT. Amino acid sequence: CASSDMAVGPRWAFF.

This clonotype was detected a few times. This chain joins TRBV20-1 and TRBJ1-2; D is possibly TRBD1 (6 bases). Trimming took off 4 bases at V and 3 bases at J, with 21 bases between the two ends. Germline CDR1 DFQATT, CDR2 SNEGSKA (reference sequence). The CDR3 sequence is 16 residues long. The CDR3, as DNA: TGCAGTGCTACCTTCTCCCGGGGGGGCGCGTACTATGGCTACACCTTC. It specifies CSATFSRGGAYYGYTF.

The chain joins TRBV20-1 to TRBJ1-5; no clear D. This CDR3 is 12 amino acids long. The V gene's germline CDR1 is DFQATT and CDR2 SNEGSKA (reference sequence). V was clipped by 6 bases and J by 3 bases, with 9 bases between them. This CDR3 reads CSAYRSNQPQHF. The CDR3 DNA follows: TGCAGTGCGTACAGATCCAATCAGCCCCAGCATTTT.

CDR3 loop: CASSLPESTDTQYF. The CDR3 DNA is TGTGCCAGCAGCTTACCGGAAAGCACAGATACGCAGTATTTT. This sequence joins TRBV7-3 and TRBJ2-3; no definite D call. The V end lost 2 bases, the J end lost 0 bases, and 6 bases lay between the germline ends. This CDR3 is built from 14 residues. Germline lookup yields CDR1 SGHTA and CDR2 FQGTGA.

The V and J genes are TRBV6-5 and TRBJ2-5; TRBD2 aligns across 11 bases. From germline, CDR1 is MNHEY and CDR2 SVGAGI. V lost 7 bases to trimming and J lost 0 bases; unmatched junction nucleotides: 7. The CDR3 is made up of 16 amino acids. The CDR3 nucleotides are TGTGCCAGCAAGGTCAGACTAGCGGGGTACCAAGAGACCCAGTACTTC. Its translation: CASKVRLAGYQETQYF.

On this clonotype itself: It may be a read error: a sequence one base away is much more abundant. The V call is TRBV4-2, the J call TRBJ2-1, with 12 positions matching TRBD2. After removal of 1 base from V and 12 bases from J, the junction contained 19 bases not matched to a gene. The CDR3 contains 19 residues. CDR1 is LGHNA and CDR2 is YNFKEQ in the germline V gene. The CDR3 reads CASSQGEPRTSGMGHGQFF. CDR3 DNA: TGTGCCAGCAGCCAAGGCGAGCCCCGGACTAGCGGGATGGGGCATGGGCAGTTCTTC.

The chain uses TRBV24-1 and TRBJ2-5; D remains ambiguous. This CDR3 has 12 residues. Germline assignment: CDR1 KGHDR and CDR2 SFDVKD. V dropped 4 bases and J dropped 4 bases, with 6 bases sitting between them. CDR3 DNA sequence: TGTGCCACCAGTGACAGGACAGAGACCCAGTACTTC. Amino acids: CATSDRTETQYF.

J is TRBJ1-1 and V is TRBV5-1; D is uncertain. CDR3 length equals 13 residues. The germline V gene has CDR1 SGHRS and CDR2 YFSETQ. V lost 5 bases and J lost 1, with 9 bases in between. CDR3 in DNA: TGCGCCAGCAGTTCTCAGCCGAACACTGAAGCTTTCTTT. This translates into CASSSQPNTEAFF.

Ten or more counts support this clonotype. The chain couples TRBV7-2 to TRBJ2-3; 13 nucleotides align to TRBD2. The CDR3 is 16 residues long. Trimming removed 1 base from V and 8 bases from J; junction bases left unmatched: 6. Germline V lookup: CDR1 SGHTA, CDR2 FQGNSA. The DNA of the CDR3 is TGTGCCAGCAGCTTAGGACTAGCGGGAGGCGTCGGTACGCAGTATTTT. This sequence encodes CASSLGLAGGVGTQYF.

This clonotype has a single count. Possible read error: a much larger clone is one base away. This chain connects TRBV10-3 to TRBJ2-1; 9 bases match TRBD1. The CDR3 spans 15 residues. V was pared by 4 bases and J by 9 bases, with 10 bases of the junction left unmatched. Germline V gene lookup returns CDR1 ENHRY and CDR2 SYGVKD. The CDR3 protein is CAISGGGTGNGEQFF. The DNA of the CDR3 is TGTGCCATCAGTGGGGGAGGGACAGGGAACGGTGAGCAGTTCTTC.

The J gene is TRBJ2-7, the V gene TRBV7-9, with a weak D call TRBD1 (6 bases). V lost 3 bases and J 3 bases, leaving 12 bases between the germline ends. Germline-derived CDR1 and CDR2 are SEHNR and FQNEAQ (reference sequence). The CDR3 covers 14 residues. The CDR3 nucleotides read TGTGCCAGCAGCTTCCGGGACAACAACTACGAGCAGTACTTC. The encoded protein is CASSFRDNNYEQYF.

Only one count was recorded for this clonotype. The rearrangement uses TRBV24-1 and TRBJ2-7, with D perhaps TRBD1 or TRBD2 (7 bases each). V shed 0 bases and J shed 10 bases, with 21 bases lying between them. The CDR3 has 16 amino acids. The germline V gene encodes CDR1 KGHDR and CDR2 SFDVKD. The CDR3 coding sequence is TGTGCCACCAGTGATTTGCTTCAGGGGGGGCAAGAGGCCCAGTACTTC. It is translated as CATSDLLQGGQEAQYF.

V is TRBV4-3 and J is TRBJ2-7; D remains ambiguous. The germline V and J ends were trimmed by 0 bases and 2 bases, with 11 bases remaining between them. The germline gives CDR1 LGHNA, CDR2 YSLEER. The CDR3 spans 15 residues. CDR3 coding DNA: TGCGCCAGCAGCCAAGACGAAAAGTTTGCCTACGAGCAGTACTTC. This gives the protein CASSQDEKFAYEQYF.

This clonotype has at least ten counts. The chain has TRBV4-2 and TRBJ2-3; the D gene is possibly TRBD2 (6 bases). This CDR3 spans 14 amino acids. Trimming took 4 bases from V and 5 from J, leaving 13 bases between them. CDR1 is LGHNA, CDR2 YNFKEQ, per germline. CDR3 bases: TGTGCCAGCAGCCTCGGGGGAGCAGTAGATACGCAGTATTTT. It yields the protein CASSLGGAVDTQYF.

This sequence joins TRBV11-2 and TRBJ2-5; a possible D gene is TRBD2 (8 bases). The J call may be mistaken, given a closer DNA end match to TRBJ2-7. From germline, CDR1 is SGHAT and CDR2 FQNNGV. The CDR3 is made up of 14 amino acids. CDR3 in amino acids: CASTGGTEADEQYF. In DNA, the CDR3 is TGTGCCAGCACGGGAGGGACAGAGGCGGACGAGCAGTACTTC.

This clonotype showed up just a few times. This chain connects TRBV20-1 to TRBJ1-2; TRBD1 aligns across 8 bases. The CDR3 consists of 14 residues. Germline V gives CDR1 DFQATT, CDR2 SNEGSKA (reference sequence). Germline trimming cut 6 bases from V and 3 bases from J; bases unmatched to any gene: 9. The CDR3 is CSAHRTGSYYGYTF. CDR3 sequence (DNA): TGCAGTGCCCATAGGACAGGGTCCTACTATGGCTACACCTTC.

CDR3 region: CSARDPGSHQTQYF. Here the CDR3 DNA reads TGCAGTGCTAGAGATCCGGGATCCCATCAGACCCAGTACTTC. The V gene is TRBV20-1, the J gene TRBJ2-5, with a possible D match to TRBD2 (5 bases). Germline loops: CDR1 DFQATT, CDR2 SNEGSKA (reference sequence). V was trimmed by 0 bases and J by 6 bases, leaving 14 bases between them. The CDR3 covers 14 residues.